The 15 T cell receptor beta chains below come from one sample, sequenced in a study of regulatory T cells in long-lasting Graves disease. Arm-PCR with iRepertoire HTBI primers amplified the CDR3 regions for these TCR beta libraries. TCRdb fed the multiplex PCR reads into MiXCR, producing one record per CDR3 protein. The sample contains 520,000 or so distinct CDR3 sequences, about 12% of which appear only once. Time point denoted: newly diagnosed GD, antithyroid drugs for less than 3 months. RNA extracted from PBMCs served as the sequencing template. These data were also reused for a study on T cells in Graves' hyperthyroidism and ophthalmopathy.

The specimen comprised peripheral blood mononuclear cells (PBMCs), sampled at new diagnosis, from a patient treated with antithyroid drugs. These receptor sequences come from a woman in her thirties with Graves disease.

A word on this clonotype: This sequence may be a read error, since a much larger clone differs from it by one base. The gene calls are TRBV20-1 and TRBJ2-7; D ambiguous. The V end lost 6 bases, the J end lost 7 bases, and 22 bases lay between the germline ends. This CDR3 is 14 amino acids long. The germline V gene has CDR1 DFQATT and CDR2 SNEGSKA (reference sequence). The CDR3 reads CSAPTSRSALEQYF. As DNA, the CDR3 is TGCAGTGCCCCTACCTCGCGGTCCGCCTTGGAGCAGTACTTC.

This clonotype was observed many times. The chain couples TRBV19 to TRBJ1-5, with a possible D match to TRBD1 (5 bases). This CDR3 is built from 15 residues. Per the germline V gene, CDR1 is LNHDA and CDR2 is SQIVND (reference sequence). The ends were cut back, 3 bases at V and 1 base at J, with 10 bases in the middle. This CDR3 is CASSMAGSSNQPQHF. Written as DNA, the CDR3 is TGTGCCAGTAGTATGGCAGGGTCGAGCAATCAGCCCCAGCATTTT.

Worth noting for this clonotype: This may be a read error: a much more frequent sequence differs by one nucleotide. The rearrangement links TRBV27 to TRBJ2-3; tentatively, D is TRBD2 (6 bases). Trimming removed 5 bases from V and 1 base from J, with 13 bases in between. From germline, CDR1 is MNHEY and CDR2 SMNVEV (reference sequence). This CDR3 has 15 residues. CDR3 in amino acids: CASSDRGTRTDTQYF. CDR3 coding DNA: TGTGCCAGCAGTGACCGCGGGACGCGCACAGATACGCAGTATTTT.

This clonotype came up once. At one end, the junction sequence differs from germline, possibly due to a read error. This sequence joins TRBV4-1 and TRBJ2-1; D not certain. Germline V CDR1 and CDR2: MGHRA, YSYEKL. This CDR3 comprises 18 residues. The CDR3 loop reads CANSQENKPLDFYNEQFF. The CDR3 DNA reads TGCGCCAACAGCCAAGAGAATAAGCCCCTCGACTTCTACAATGAGCAGTTCTTC.

Comments on this clonotype: Since a much larger clone is just one base distant, this may be a read error. The chain joins TRBV2 to TRBJ2-5; D is perhaps TRBD2 (6 bases). The V gene lost 1 base and the J gene lost 1 base, with 7 bases spanning the gap. Germline CDR1 is SNHLY and CDR2 is FYNNEI. This CDR3 spans 14 amino acids. The DNA for the CDR3 is TGTGCCAGCAGTGAAGGGGGACTCCAAGAGACCCAGTACTTC. Translating gives CASSEGGLQETQYF.

The table lists this clonotype with a few counts. The CDR3 does not close with the conserved phenylalanine or tryptophan, likely indicating a read error. CDR3 coding DNA: TGTGCCAGCAGTGTGAGAGAGACCCAGTACCTC. Its protein is CASSVRETQYL. The rearrangement links TRBV2 to TRBJ2-5; D not resolved. The germline CDR1 and CDR2 sequences are SNHLY and FYNNEI. There are 11 residues in the CDR3. Trimming left V 4 bases short and J 4 bases short, with 4 bases between.

The gene calls are TRBV29-1 and TRBJ2-1; D is possibly TRBD1 (6 bases). The germline V gene has CDR1 SQVTM and CDR2 ANQGSEA. Deletions cut 5 bases from V and 8 bases from J, with 10 bases between. CDR3 size: 11 residues. CDR3 loop: CSVTRGYEQFF. CDR3 coding DNA: TGCAGCGTTACCAGGGGATATGAGCAGTTCTTC.

At least ten counts were recorded for this clonotype. This sequence joins TRBV2 and TRBJ1-5; D not resolved. CDR1 and CDR2 from the germline V gene are SNHLY and FYNNEI. The CDR3 spans 15 residues. The V and J ends lost 1 base and 0 bases respectively, with 7 bases between them. For the CDR3, the DNA is TGTGCCAGCAGTGAAGGAGGGTATAGCAATCAGCCCCAGCATTTT. It codes for CASSEGGYSNQPQHF.

This clonotype was detected ten times or more. The V call is TRBV11-1, the J call TRBJ2-3, with 9 bases identical to TRBD2. This CDR3 has 16 amino acids. V shed 5 bases and J 3 bases; nucleotides not matched to a gene: 9. Germline lookup yields CDR1 SGHAT and CDR2 FQDESV (reference sequence). This CDR3 is CASSPDRAGGTDTQYF. DNA of the CDR3: TGTGCCAGCAGCCCCGACCGGGCGGGAGGGACAGATACGCAGTATTTT.

This clonotype has at least ten counts. This sequence joins TRBV28 and TRBJ2-1; 9 bases map to TRBD2. CDR1 and CDR2 from the germline V gene are MDHEN and SYDVKM. The V segment lost 4 bases and the J segment 6 bases; nucleotides outside the gene matches: 16. The CDR3 runs to 18 residues. The DNA of the CDR3 is TGTGCCAGCAGTTCCCCCCCAGGTAGCGGGAGAGTGAGCAATGAGCAGTTCTTC. Protein: CASSSPPGSGRVSNEQFF.

V and J are TRBV4-3 and TRBJ1-2; D is uncertain. Germline V gene data show CDR1 as LGHNA and CDR2 as YSLEER. The germline V and J ends were trimmed by 1 base and 4 bases, with 13 bases remaining between them. CDR3 length: 15 residues. CDR3 residues: CASSQANFRSYGYTF. CDR3 DNA: TGCGCCAGCAGCCAAGCCAACTTTCGTAGCTATGGCTACACCTTC.

This clonotype was seen many times. The rearrangement links TRBV20-1 to TRBJ2-3, with TRBD2 identical over 7 bases. CDR3 length: 14 residues. V shed 2 bases, J shed 4 bases, and the junction held 6 bases outside the gene matches. Germline V gene lookup returns CDR1 DFQATT and CDR2 SNEGSKA (reference sequence). CDR3 residues: CSARSTGGADTQYF. CDR3 sequence (DNA): TGCAGTGCTAGATCGACGGGAGGTGCAGATACGCAGTATTTT.

This clonotype was observed at least ten times. The CDR3 DNA sequence: TGTGCCAGCAGTTTACCTCCTCCATTAGGGCACAAGAACACTGAAGCTTTCTTT. It codes for CASSLPPPLGHKNTEAFF. The V gene is TRBV28, the J gene TRBJ1-1; D not certain. V gave up 2 bases and J gave up 1 base, with 20 bases separating them. The CDR3 totals 18 residues. Germline assignment: CDR1 MDHEN and CDR2 SYDVKM.

With respect to this clonotype: This probably arose from a read error, given a far larger clone one base away. The chain has TRBV6-2 or TRBV6-3 and TRBJ2-3, with TRBD2 matching 8 bases. The germline CDR1 and CDR2 sequences are MNHEY and SVGEGT. Trimming took 5 bases from V and 6 from J; bases not matched to a gene: 13. The CDR3 has 16 residues. Here the CDR3 reads CASSETVWGLVDTQYF. CDR3 coding DNA: TGTGCCAGCAGTGAGACCGTTTGGGGACTAGTGGATACGCAGTATTTT.

In this sample, this clonotype turned up many times. The chain combines TRBV28 with TRBJ2-1; maybe TRBD2 (5 bases). This CDR3 is 15 amino acids long. Germline CDR1 and CDR2: MDHEN and SYDVKM. V shed 2 bases and J shed 2 bases, with 10 bases lying between them. This CDR3 reads CASSLRASPYNEQFF. The CDR3 DNA reads as TGTGCCAGCAGTTTAAGGGCTAGCCCCTACAATGAGCAGTTCTTC.